The clone carrying this T cell receptor (beta chain) was counted many times. The antigen remains unidentified. These data come from a study of CD8 T cells in ankylosing spondylitis. Study findings and constraints: Past research had described some motif variants in reactive arthritis synovial fluid and blood. Clones linked to disease, bearing a CD8+ phenotype, were relatively rare in peripheral blood. Apparently characteristic of ankylosing spondylitis blood was a TCR beta motif (eight highly homologous variants).

Construction of TCR beta libraries was performed using quantitative 5'-RACE with molecular barcodes. A single record per CDR3 protein comes from TCRdb applying MiXCR to the 5' RACE reads. The table includes roughly 160,000 distinct CDR3 sequences, around 9.6% detected once. The length of the CDR3 is 15 residues. V shed 4 bases, J shed 2 bases, and the junction held 6 bases outside the gene matches. In germline, CDR1 is SGHRS, CDR2 YFSETQ. The origin of this receptor is a female donor with ankylosing spondylitis or in good health (not recorded which). The J gene is TRBJ2-7, the V gene TRBV5-1, with TRBD1 matching over 10 bases. Sequenced input: blood, either unsorted or a sorted T cell fraction (not recorded which). The CDR3 spells CASSHPGTGAYEQYF. As DNA, the CDR3 is TGCGCCAGCAGCCACCCCGGGACAGGGGCCTACGAGCAGTACTTC.